A single T cell receptor (beta chain) is shown here with its context. What it binds is unknown. The record originates from a study of T cells expressing NK-cell markers. Overall study: The study drew TCR beta repertoires from sorted CD3+CD56+NKG2C+, CD3+CD56+NKG2C- and CD3+CD56-NKG2C+ T cells. Eight donors were sequenced, of whom seven were HCMV-seropositive, while the remaining one was HCMV-seronegative. General study findings and limits: Similarly, these clonotypes led the CD3+CD56-NKG2C+ fraction as well in a few donors.

This CDR3 contains 16 residues. The V gene's germline CDR1 is SGHRS and CDR2 YFSETQ. Generation of TCR beta cDNA was performed by 5'RACE template switching incorporating UMIs. One entry per CDR3 protein, without DNA, is what TCRdb gives after re-calling the 5' RACE reads. Recorded for this sample: approximately 460,000 distinct CDR3 sequences. V and J are TRBV5-1 and TRBJ2-3; TCRdb calls TRBD2, which cannot be checked without DNA. The source of this sequence is a woman between 18 and 75 years old in good health. Specimen: blood T cells: a sorted CD56 or NKG2C T cell subset, CD4+ or CD8+ T cells, or bulk PBMC T cells (not recorded which). Here the CDR3 reads CASSLSAGGLENTQYF.